In its sample, the clone carrying this TCR beta chain was seen a few times. The antigen remains undetermined. This sample is part of a study of OX40 agonist ivuxolimab in advanced cancers. Study background: Ivuxolimab was delivered to patients intravenously every 2 weeks at doses spanning 0.01 to 10 mg/kg. Prior anti-PD-1, anti-PD-L1 or anti-CTLA-4 therapy did not bar entry, and approximately 43% had some.

Overall study results and limits: At 0.1 to 3.0 mg/kg, clonal expansion of CD4+ and CD8+ blood T cells had occurred by week 6.

The CDR3 has 16 residues. V lost 3 bases and J lost 5, with 16 bases in between. CDR1 is SGHTA and CDR2 is FQGNSA in the germline V gene. Clones were sequenced by immunoSEQ multiplex PCR, and TCRdb holds only the in-frame ones, with some missing. The sample includes 85,000 to 95,000 clones, nearly 90% of them seen just once. The V gene is TRBV7-2, the J gene TRBJ2-2, with D possibly TRBD1 on 6 matching bases. The specimen was CD4+ or CD8+ T cells sorted from blood, collected in a trial of the OX40 agonist ivuxolimab. The receptor comes from an adult with an advanced solid tumor such as melanoma, head and neck, liver or kidney cancer. The CDR3 protein is CASSFNGGLNTGELFF. The CDR3 DNA reads as TGTGCCAGCAGCTTTAATGGGGGCCTAAATACCGGGGAGCTGTTTTTT.